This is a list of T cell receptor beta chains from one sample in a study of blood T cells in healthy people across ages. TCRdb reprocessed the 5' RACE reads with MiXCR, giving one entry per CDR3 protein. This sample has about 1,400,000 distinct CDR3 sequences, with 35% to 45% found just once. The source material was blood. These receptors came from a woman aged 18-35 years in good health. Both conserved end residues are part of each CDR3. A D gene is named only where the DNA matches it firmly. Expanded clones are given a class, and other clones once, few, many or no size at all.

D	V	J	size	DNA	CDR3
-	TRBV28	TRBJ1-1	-	TGTGCCAGCAGTACGACCCCAGGAGGGCTGAACACTGAAGCTTTCTTT	CASSTTPGGLNTEAFF
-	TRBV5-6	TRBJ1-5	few	TGTGCCAGCAGCTTGGCGGTTTGGTTGACAGAACAATATCCCCAGCATTTT	CASSLAVWLTEQYPQHF
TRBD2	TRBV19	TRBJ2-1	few	TGTGCCAGCAGTCGGGGACTAGCGGGTTCCTACAATGAGCAGTTCTTC	CASSRGLAGSYNEQFF
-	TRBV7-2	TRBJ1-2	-	TGTGCCAGCAGCTTAGGGGGGGGGCCCTACTATGGCTACACCTTC	CASSLGGGPYYGYTF
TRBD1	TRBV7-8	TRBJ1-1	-	TGTGCCAGCAACCCTTCCGGGACAGGGGCCCTCAACACTGAAGCTTTCTTT	CASNPSGTGALNTEAFF
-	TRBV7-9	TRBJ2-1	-	TGTGCCAGCAGCTTCGTAATGGGGCGGTCCAATGAGCAGTTCTTC	CASSFVMGRSNEQFF
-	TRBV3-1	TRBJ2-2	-	TGTGCCAGCAGCCAAGTCTACCTCCGGGAGCTGTTTTTT	CASSQVYLRELFF
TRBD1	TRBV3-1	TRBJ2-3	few	TGTGCCAGCAGCGGGACAGGACAAGGGGATACGCAGTATTTT	CASSGTGQGDTQYF
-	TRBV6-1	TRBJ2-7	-	TGTGCCAGCAGTGAGGGGAGAAATGAGCAGTACTTC	CASSEGRNEQYF
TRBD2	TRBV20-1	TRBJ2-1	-	TGCAGTGCGGGAGGTCGGACTAGCGTCGTCGATGAGCAGTTCTTC	CSAGGRTSVVDEQFF
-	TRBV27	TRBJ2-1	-	TGTGTCAGCAGTTTAGGTGCTGGCGGCAATGAGCAGTTCTTC	CVSSLGAGGNEQFF
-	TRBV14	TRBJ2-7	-	TGTGCCAGCAGCCAAAACTCCGGGACCAGCGAGCAGTACTTC	CASSQNSGTSEQYF
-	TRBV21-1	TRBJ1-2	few	TGTGCCAGCACCCACTGCCCAAGCAACTATGGCTACACCTTC	CASTHCPSNYGYTF
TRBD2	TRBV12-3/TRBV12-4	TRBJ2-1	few	TGTGCCAGCAGCCTGACTAGCGGGAGGAGATCCAATGAGCAGTTCTTC	CASSLTSGRRSNEQFF
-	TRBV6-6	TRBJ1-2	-	TGTGCCAGCAGAGAAATCTATGGCTACACCTTC	CASREIYGYTF
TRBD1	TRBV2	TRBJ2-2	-	TGTGCCAGCAGTGACCCACTAATCTCGTCCAGGGGGCGAACCGGGGAGCTGTTTTTT	CASSDPLISSRGRTGELFF
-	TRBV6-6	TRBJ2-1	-	TGTGCCAGCAGCCGAGGGGGTCAGCAAACTTACAATGAGCAGTTCTTC	CASSRGGQQTYNEQFF
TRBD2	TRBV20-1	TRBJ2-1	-	TGCAGTGCACAAACTAGCGGACTCTCCTACAATGAGCAGTTCTTC	CSAQTSGLSYNEQFF
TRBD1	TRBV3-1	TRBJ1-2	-	TGTGCCAGCAGCCATGCCGGAACCGGGACAGGGACGGATCGAAACTATGGCTACACCTTC	CASSHAGTGTGTDRNYGYTF
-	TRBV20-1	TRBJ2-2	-	TGCAGTGCTTCGGCACTCGACACCGGGGAGCTGTTTTTT	CSASALDTGELFF
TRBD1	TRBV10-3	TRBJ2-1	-	TGTGCCACCCGGGACAGCCTAAGCTCCTACAATGAGCAGTTCTTC	CATRDSLSSYNEQFF
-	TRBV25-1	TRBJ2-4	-	TGTGCCAGCAGTGAATCTGAGGTAGCGAGGAGCATTCAGTACTTC	CASSESEVARSIQYF
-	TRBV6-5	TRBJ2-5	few	TGTGCCAGCAGTTACTCACAGGGAAAAGAGACCCAGTACTTC	CASSYSQGKETQYF
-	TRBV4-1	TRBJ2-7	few	TGCGCCAGCAGCCAAGAGGATTGGACAGCCTCCTACGAGCAGTACTTC	CASSQEDWTASYEQYF
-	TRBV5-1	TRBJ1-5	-	TGCGCCAGCAGCTTGGGATCGGGGGATAGCAATCAGCCCCAGCATTTT	CASSLGSGDSNQPQHF
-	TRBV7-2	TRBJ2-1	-	TGTGCCAGCACCAGAAGTCCGCGAGGGGGCTCCTACAATGAGCAGTTCTTC	CASTRSPRGGSYNEQFF
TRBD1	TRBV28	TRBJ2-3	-	TGTGCCAGCAGTATCGGACAGGGAAACACAGATACGCAGTATTTT	CASSIGQGNTDTQYF
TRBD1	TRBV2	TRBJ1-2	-	TGTGCCAGCAGTCTACAGGGGGGAGGCTATGGCTACACCTTC	CASSLQGGGYGYTF
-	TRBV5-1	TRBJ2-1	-	TGCGCCAGCAGCTTGGATGGCGCAGGAGGGCCCTACAATGAGCAGTTCTTC	CASSLDGAGGPYNEQFF
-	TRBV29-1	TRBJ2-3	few	TGCAGCACTTCCGGGATGAACACAGATACGCAGTATTTT	CSTSGMNTDTQYF
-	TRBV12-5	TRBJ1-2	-	TGTGCTAGTGCCCACTCTCGGCTAGATGGCTACACCTTC	CASAHSRLDGYTF
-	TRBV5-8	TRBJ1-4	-	TGTGCCAGCGGCTTGTGGACAACAACTAATGAAAAACTGTTTTTT	CASGLWTTTNEKLFF
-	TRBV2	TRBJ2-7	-	TGTACCAGCAGTGAGGTTCAGGGGCCCTCTTACGAGCAGTACTTC	CTSSEVQGPSYEQYF
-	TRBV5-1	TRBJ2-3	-	TGCGCCACCTCCCGGGAGACGGGCACAGATACGCAGTATTTT	CATSRETGTDTQYF
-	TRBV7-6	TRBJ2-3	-	TGTGCCAGCAGCTTAGGGTCGATAAGCACAGATACGCAGTATTTT	CASSLGSISTDTQYF
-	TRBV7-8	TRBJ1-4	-	TGTGCCAGCAGCTTAATATTGGCAACTAATGAAAAACTGTTTTTT	CASSLILATNEKLFF
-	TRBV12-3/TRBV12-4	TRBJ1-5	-	TGTGCCAGCAGTTTCTCAGGGAACAATCAGCCCCAGCATTTT	CASSFSGNNQPQHF
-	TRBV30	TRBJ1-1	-	TGTGCCTGGATCTCCGGCGCTGGCACTGAAGCTTTCTTT	CAWISGAGTEAFF
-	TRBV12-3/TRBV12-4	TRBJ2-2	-	TGTGCCAGCAGTGGCGGCGATAAAGCGAACACCGGGGAGCTGTTTTTT	CASSGGDKANTGELFF
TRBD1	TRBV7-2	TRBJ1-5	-	TGTGCCAGCAGCGGACAGGGGCGGGGAAATCAGCCCCAGCATTTT	CASSGQGRGNQPQHF
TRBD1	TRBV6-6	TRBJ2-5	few	TGTGCCAGCAGTGATACAGGGGGAATTAGCCAAGAGACCCAGTACTTC	CASSDTGGISQETQYF
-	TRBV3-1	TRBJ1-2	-	TGTGCCAGCAGCCAAGACCGAGACAGAGGATGGAGTGGCTACACCTTC	CASSQDRDRGWSGYTF
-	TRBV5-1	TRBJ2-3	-	TGCGCCAGCAGCTCCTCTGACTTGGCGGGGACAGATACGCAGTATTTT	CASSSSDLAGTDTQYF
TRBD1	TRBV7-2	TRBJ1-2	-	TGTGCCAGCAGACCGGACAGGGCCGAGGGCTACACCTTC	CASRPDRAEGYTF
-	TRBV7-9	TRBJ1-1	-	TGTGCCAGCAGCTTAGTTGCCGCCCACCCATCACAGGGAGCTTTCTTT	CASSLVAAHPSQGAFF
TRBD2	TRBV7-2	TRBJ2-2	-	TGTGCCAGTAACGCGCTAGCGGGAGCCGGGGAGCTGTTTTTT	CASNALAGAGELFF